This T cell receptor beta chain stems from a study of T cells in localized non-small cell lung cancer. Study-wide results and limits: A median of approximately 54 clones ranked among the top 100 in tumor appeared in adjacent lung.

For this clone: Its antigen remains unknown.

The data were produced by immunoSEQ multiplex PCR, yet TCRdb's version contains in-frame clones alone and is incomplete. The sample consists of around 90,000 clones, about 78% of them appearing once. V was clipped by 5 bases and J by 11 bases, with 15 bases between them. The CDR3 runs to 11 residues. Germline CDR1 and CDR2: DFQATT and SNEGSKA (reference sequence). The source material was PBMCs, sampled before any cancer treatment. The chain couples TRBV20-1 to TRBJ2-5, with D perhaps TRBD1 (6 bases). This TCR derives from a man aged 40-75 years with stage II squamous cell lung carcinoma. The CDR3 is CSAQDSPAQYF. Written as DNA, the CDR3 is TGCAGTGCTCAGGACAGCCCGGCACAGTACTTC.